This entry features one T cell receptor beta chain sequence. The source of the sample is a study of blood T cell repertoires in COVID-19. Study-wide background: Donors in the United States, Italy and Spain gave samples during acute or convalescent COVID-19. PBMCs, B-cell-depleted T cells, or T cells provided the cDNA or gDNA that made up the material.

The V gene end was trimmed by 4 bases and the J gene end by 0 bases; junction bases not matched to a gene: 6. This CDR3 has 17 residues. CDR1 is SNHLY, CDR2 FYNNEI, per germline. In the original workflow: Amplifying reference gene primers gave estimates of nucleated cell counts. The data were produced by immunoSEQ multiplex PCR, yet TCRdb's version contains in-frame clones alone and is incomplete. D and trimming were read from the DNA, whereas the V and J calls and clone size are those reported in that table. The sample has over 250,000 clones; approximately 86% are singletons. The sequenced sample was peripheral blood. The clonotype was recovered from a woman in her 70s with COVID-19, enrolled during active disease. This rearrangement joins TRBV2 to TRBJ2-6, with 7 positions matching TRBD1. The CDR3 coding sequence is TGTGCCAGCAGTGTGATTGCAGGGGGCTCTGGGGCCAACGTCCTGACTTTC. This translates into CASSVIAGGSGANVLTF.